A single sample gave rise to the 18 T cell receptor beta chains below, sequenced in a study of blood T cell repertoires in COVID-19. Using immunoSEQ multiplex PCR, the repertoire was profiled, and TCRdb retains in-frame clones only, with some absent. Seen here are roughly 100,000 clones, about 75% observed once, and the top ten hold just under 20%. Sequenced material: peripheral blood. The receptor set was obtained from a woman aged 70-85 years with acute or convalescent COVID-19.

This clone was found many times. The chain is built from TRBV2 and TRBJ2-7, with TRBD1 identical over 8 bases. The CDR3 has 13 amino acids. CDR1 and CDR2 from the germline V gene are SNHLY and FYNNEI. J lost 0 bases, V lost 10 bases, and 5 bases had no gene match. CDR3 sequence: CAITGQDSYEQYF. The CDR3 nucleotides are TGTGCCATCACGGGACAGGACTCCTACGAGCAGTACTTC.

The chain couples TRBV6-5 to TRBJ1-5; 7 bases are a match to TRBD1. Germline-derived CDR1 and CDR2 are MNHEY and SVGAGI. This CDR3 has 15 residues. The trim removed 10 bases at V and 1 base at J, leaving 10 bases unmatched. The CDR3 here is CATKPTGSSNQPQHF. CDR3 nucleotide sequence: TGTGCCACAAAACCGACAGGGTCCAGCAATCAGCCCCAGCATTTT.

This clone was seen once. Within the sample, other DNA sequences also encode this same CDR3. The chain combines TRBV19 with TRBJ1-5, with TRBD1 matching over 10 bases. The CDR3 extends over 14 amino acids. V was clipped by 8 bases and J by 4 bases; unmatched bases: 5. Germline CDR1 is LNHDA and CDR2 is SQIVND (reference sequence). CDR3 bases: TGTGCCAGTTCGATGGGACAGGGGAATCAGCCCCAGCATTTT. Translated, it gives CASSMGQGNQPQHF.

Only one count was recorded for this clone. The V and J genes are TRBV9 and TRBJ2-2; 9 bases line up with TRBD2. The V gene's germline CDR1 is SGDLS and CDR2 YYNGEE. This CDR3 is 16 amino acids long. The V and J ends lost 0 bases and 4 bases, in that order; junction bases with no gene match: 4. CDR3 sequence reads: CASSVVSSGATGELFF. Here the CDR3 DNA reads TGTGCCAGCAGCGTAGTGTCTAGCGGGGCCACCGGGGAGCTGTTTTTT. Drawing the rest from reference TRBV9 and TRBJ2-2, the complete variable domain is DSGVTQTPKHLITATGQRVTLRCSPRSGDLSVYWYQQSLDQGLQFLIQYYNGEERAKGNILERFSAQQFPDLHSELNLSSLELGDSALYFCASSVVSSGATGELFFGEGSRLTVL.

This CDR3 is CASSLGGGPYEQYF. The CDR3, as DNA: TGTGCCAGCAGCTTGGGCGGGGGGCCCTACGAGCAGTACTTC. The V and J genes are TRBV5-6 and TRBJ2-7; TRBD2 agrees at 8 bases. V was pared by 0 bases and J by 2 bases, with 1 base of the junction left unmatched. This CDR3 is 14 amino acids long. Looked up from germline, CDR1 is SGHDT and CDR2 is YYEEEE.

The genes are TRBV19 and TRBJ1-6, with 7 nucleotides matching TRBD1. V was pared by 9 bases and J by 4 bases, with 9 bases of the junction left unmatched. Germline V lookup: CDR1 LNHDA, CDR2 SQIVND (reference sequence). This CDR3 has 15 residues. CDR3 nucleotide sequence: TGTGCCAGCTCCTATCCAGGGGGTTATAATTCACCCCTCCACTTT. Translation: CASSYPGGYNSPLHF.

This clone was seen once. The J gene is TRBJ1-1, the V gene TRBV5-1; 8 nucleotides align to TRBD1. J was trimmed by 3 bases and V by 8 bases; bases with no gene match: 9. Per the germline V gene, CDR1 is SGHRS and CDR2 is YFSETQ. The CDR3 contains 14 residues. The CDR3 DNA sequence: TGCGCCAGTAAACGGACAGGGAGAGACACTGAAGCTTTCTTT. Translated: CASKRTGRDTEAFF. The entire variable domain, with the rest obtained from reference TRBV5-1 and TRBJ1-1, is as follows: KAGVTQTPRYLIKTRGQQVTLSCSPISGHRSVSWYQQTPGQGLQFLFEYFSETQRNKGNFPGRFSGRQFSNSRSEMNVSTLELGDSALYLCASKRTGRDTEAFFGQGTRLTVV.

This rearrangement joins TRBV3-1 (or the pseudogene TRBV3-2) to TRBJ1-2, with 7 bases matching TRBD1. CDR3 length: 12 residues. Germline-derived CDR1 and CDR2 are LGHDT and YNNKEL (reference sequence). V lost 4 bases and J lost 8; bases outside the gene matches: 4. In DNA form, the CDR3 reads TGTGCCAGCAGCCCAGGGACAGACGGCTACACCTTC. Encoded protein: CASSPGTDGYTF.

CDR3 in amino acids: CASRGASGGETQYF. CDR3 nucleotide sequence: TGTGCCAGCAGGGGGGCTAGCGGGGGCGAGACCCAGTACTTC. The J gene is TRBJ2-5, the V gene TRBV2; 10 bases map to TRBD2. After removal of 6 bases from V and 5 bases from J, the junction contained 6 bases not matched to a gene. Germline-derived CDR1 and CDR2 are SNHLY and FYNNEI. This CDR3 has 14 amino acids.

The chain combines TRBV5-6 with TRBJ1-2; TRBD1 aligns across 9 bases. This CDR3 has 15 residues. Per germline, CDR1 SGHDT and CDR2 YYEEEE. V trimming: 0 bases; J trimming: 8 bases; junction bases outside the gene matches: 8. The CDR3 region is CASSLGDRVTGGYTF. In DNA form, the CDR3 reads TGTGCCAGCAGCTTGGGGGACAGGGTAACAGGGGGCTACACCTTC.

This clone was found many times. The rearrangement links TRBV11-2 to TRBJ1-1, with TRBD1 matching over 9 bases. Per the germline V gene, CDR1 is SGHAT and CDR2 is FQNNGV. J gave up 8 bases and V 4 bases, and 11 bases lay outside the gene matches. The CDR3 covers 15 residues. The CDR3 sequence is CASSSFPSGTGEAFF. For the CDR3, the DNA is TGTGCCAGCAGCTCGTTTCCGTCCGGGACAGGGGAAGCTTTCTTT.

The chain couples TRBV5-5 to TRBJ1-2; weak D call: TRBD1 (5 bases). Germline V gives CDR1 SGHKS, CDR2 YYEKEE (reference sequence). V was clipped by 0 bases and J by 3 bases, with 9 bases between them. This CDR3 is 14 amino acids long. CDR3 sequence reads: CASSLATDHYGYTF. The CDR3 DNA reads TGTGCCAGCAGCTTGGCGACAGACCACTATGGCTACACCTTC.

V is TRBV29-1 and J is TRBJ1-1; D may be TRBD1 (5 bases). Deletions cut 3 bases from V and 9 bases from J, with 14 bases between. Germline V gene data show CDR1 as SQVTM and CDR2 as ANQGSEA. The CDR3 extends over 12 amino acids. CDR3 loop: CSVDAGLSKAFF. In DNA form, the CDR3 reads TGCAGCGTTGATGCAGGGTTGAGTAAAGCTTTCTTT. The complete variable domain, with remaining parts taken from reference TRBV29-1 and TRBJ1-1, reads SAVISQKPSRDICQRGTSLTIQCQVDSQVTMMFWYRQQPGQSLTLIATANQGSEATYESGFVIDKFPISRPNLTFSTLTVSNMSPEDSSIYLCSVDAGLSKAFFGQGTRLTVV.

The CDR3, as DNA: TGTGCCAGCGAGGACAGGGGGCGATATGGCTACACCTTC. It encodes CASEDRGRYGYTF. V and J are TRBV28 and TRBJ1-2, with TRBD1 identical over 11 bases. This CDR3 region has 13 residues. The germline CDR1 and CDR2 sequences are MDHEN and SYDVKM. J was trimmed by 5 bases and V by 8 bases; bases with no gene match: 4.

The chain has TRBV6-2 or TRBV6-3 and TRBJ1-1; TRBD1 matches 8 bases. V shed 5 bases, J shed 1 base, and the junction held 12 bases outside the gene matches. Germline V gene sequence: CDR1 MNHEY, CDR2 SVGEGT. CDR3 length equals 17 residues. CDR3 sequence reads: CASSRDRSQGENTEAFF. In DNA, the CDR3 is TGTGCCAGCAGTCGTGATCGGTCACAGGGGGAGAACACTGAAGCTTTCTTT.

CDR3 loop: CASSERVSGANVLTF. The CDR3 coding sequence is TGTGCCAGCAGTGAACGCGTCTCTGGGGCCAACGTCCTGACTTTC. The chain is built from TRBV6-1 and TRBJ2-6; D is undetermined. Trimming removed 2 bases from V and 0 bases from J, with 5 bases in between. CDR1 is MNHNS, CDR2 SASEGT, per germline. CDR3 length: 15 amino acids.

The J gene is TRBJ2-3, the V gene TRBV9; 7 bases align to TRBD2. Germline V lookup: CDR1 SGDLS, CDR2 YYNGEE. Unmatched junction bases numbered 4, after V lost 1 base and J lost 2 bases. The CDR3 totals 15 residues. Written as DNA, the CDR3 is TGTGCCAGCAGCGTAAGCGGGGCTCACACAGATACGCAGTATTTT. Amino acids: CASSVSGAHTDTQYF. Combining the CDR3 with reference TRBV9 and TRBJ2-3 gives the whole variable domain DSGVTQTPKHLITATGQRVTLRCSPRSGDLSVYWYQQSLDQGLQFLIQYYNGEERAKGNILERFSAQQFPDLHSELNLSSLELGDSALYFCASSVSGAHTDTQYFGPGTRLTVL.

In this sample, this clone turned up a few times. V gene TRBV30 combines with J gene TRBJ1-3; D is unclear. Germline CDR1 GTSNPN, CDR2 SVGIG (reference sequence). V lost 0 bases and J 4 bases, leaving 7 bases between the germline ends. The CDR3 sequence is 13 residues long. The CDR3 region has the DNA TGTGCCTGGAGTGTACTTCTCGGAAACACCATATATTTT. As protein: CAWSVLLGNTIYF.